Listed here are 8 T cell receptor beta chains from one sample, sequenced in a study of cytomegalovirus exposure and HLA in healthy donors. Measured with immunoSEQ multiplex PCR; TCRdb has only the in-frame clones, and not every one. Of 150,000 or so clones in the sample, about four fifths were seen once. The sample was PBMCs. These receptors were collected from a young man in good health and CMV-seropositive.

The chain uses TRBV7-3 and TRBJ1-1; D unresolved. The CDR3 contains 13 residues. Trimming pared 5 bases from V and 5 bases from J, leaving 12 bases between. Germline-derived CDR1 and CDR2 are SGHTA and FQGTGA. CDR3 protein: CASSMTSGTEAFF. The CDR3 nucleotides are TGTGCCAGCAGCATGACCTCGGGGACTGAAGCTTTCTTT.

This sequence joins TRBV28 and TRBJ1-2, with 10 bases lining up with TRBD1. Germline CDR1 MDHEN, CDR2 SYDVKM. With 4 bases clipped from V and 6 bases from J, the junction kept 8 bases outside the gene matches. The CDR3 has 15 amino acids. The CDR3: CASSSQDRGINGYTF. In DNA form, the CDR3 reads TGTGCCAGCAGTTCCCAGGACAGGGGGATTAATGGCTACACCTTC.

The J gene is TRBJ1-5, the V gene TRBV6-1; D is ambiguous. The CDR3 has 15 amino acids. The germline gives CDR1 MNHNS, CDR2 SASEGT. The V and J ends lost 2 bases and 0 bases respectively, with 8 bases between them. CDR3 in amino acids: CASSEQRDSNQPQHF. The CDR3 bases are TGTGCCAGCAGTGAACAGAGGGATAGCAATCAGCCCCAGCATTTT.

This clone is a singleton in its sample. The chain uses TRBV9 and TRBJ2-3; TRBD2 agrees at 9 bases. V trimming: 7 bases; J trimming: 6 bases; junction bases outside the gene matches: 12. The CDR3 contains 15 residues. CDR1 and CDR2 from the germline V gene are SGDLS and YYNGEE. The CDR3 region has the DNA TGTGCCAGCCGCCCTGCGGGGGGGGCCGGGGATACGCAGTATTTT. It is translated as CASRPAGGAGDTQYF.

The CDR3 protein is CASSAPRNTGELFF. The CDR3 DNA sequence: TGTGCCAGCAGCGCACCTAGGAACACCGGGGAGCTGTTTTTT. V gene TRBV11-2 combines with J gene TRBJ2-2; no reliable D call. The CDR3 contains 14 residues. CDR1 and CDR2 from the germline V gene are SGHAT and FQNNGV. V was pared by 5 bases and J by 1 base, with 8 bases between.

The chain couples TRBV5-4 to TRBJ1-2, with 7 nucleotides matching TRBD1. The trim removed 4 bases at V and 3 bases at J, leaving 6 bases unmatched. The CDR3 has 14 amino acids. Germline CDR1 reads SGHNT; CDR2 reads YYREEE (reference sequence). The CDR3 bases are TGTGCCAGCAGCCGGGCCGGGACAGACTATGGCTACACCTTC. As protein: CASSRAGTDYGYTF.

For this clone: The junction and the germline gene differ at one end; a read error may be behind it. This chain joins TRBV2 and TRBJ2-3, with TRBD2 identical over 8 bases. In germline, CDR1 is SNHLY, CDR2 FYNNEI. The CDR3 contains 12 residues. The CDR3 DNA is TGTGCCAGCAGTGAAGGGACTAGCAGGGGAGGGTTC. This encodes CASSEGTSRGGF.

This chain's CDR3 is CASGLAGFGEQYF. The CDR3 region has the DNA TGTGCCAGCGGACTAGCGGGGTTCGGTGAGCAGTACTTC. The rearrangement uses TRBV6-5 and TRBJ2-7; 12 nucleotides match TRBD2. The CDR3 loop spans 13 amino acids. Unmatched junction bases numbered 6, after V lost 8 bases and J lost 7 bases. Germline CDR1 MNHEY, CDR2 SVGAGI.